The text below deals with one TCR beta chain. This table comes from immunoSEQ multiplex PCR, and its TCRdb copy is limited to in-frame clones, with some not included. The table shows over 100,000 clones, with approximately 88% occurring only once. These data originate in a study of blood T cell repertoires in COVID-19. The ends were cut back, 2 bases at V and 3 bases at J, with 8 bases in the middle. Germline values: CDR1 MDHEN, CDR2 SYDVKM. CDR3 length: 13 amino acids. The clonotype was recovered from a man in his fifties with acute or convalescent COVID-19. The sample was peripheral blood. J is TRBJ2-7 and V is TRBV28, with a possible D match to TRBD2 (6 bases). This CDR3 reads CASSLGGFYEQYF. The CDR3 nucleotides read TGTGCCAGCAGTTTAGGAGGGTTCTACGAGCAGTACTTC.